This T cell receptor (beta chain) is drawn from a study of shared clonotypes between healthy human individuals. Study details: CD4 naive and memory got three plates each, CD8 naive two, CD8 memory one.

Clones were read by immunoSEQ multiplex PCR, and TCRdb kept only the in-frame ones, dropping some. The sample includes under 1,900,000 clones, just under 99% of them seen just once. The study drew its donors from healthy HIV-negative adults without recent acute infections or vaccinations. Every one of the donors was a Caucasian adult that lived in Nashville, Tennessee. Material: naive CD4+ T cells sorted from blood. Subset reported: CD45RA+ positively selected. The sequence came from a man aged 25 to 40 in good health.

This CDR3 reads CAWRKAGGAQYF. CDR3 nucleotides: TGTGCCTGGAGGAAGGCAGGGGGGGCCCAGTACTTC. The chain uses TRBV30 and TRBJ2-5; the D gene could be TRBD1 or TRBD2 (7 bases each). Germline lookup yields CDR1 GTSNPN and CDR2 SVGIG (reference sequence). The CDR3 sequence is 12 residues long. V shed 3 bases and J shed 9 bases, with 14 bases lying between them.